This T cell receptor beta chain was profiled in a study of shared clonotypes between healthy human individuals. Study-level information: Plates per donor: three CD4 naive, three CD4 memory, two CD8 naive, one CD8 memory. Study-wide findings and caveats: Against clonotypes common to all four donors, non-shared ones had lower generation probabilities.

It was at deep level that the assay was run. Assay used: immunoSEQ multiplex PCR; TCRdb lists only in-frame clones, some missing. The table shows 1.4 million or so clones, with less than 99% occurring only once. As concerns this clone: What it recognizes is unknown.

A CD45RA+ naive subset and a CD45RA-negative memory subset were split from CD4+ cells. CDR3 length: 14 amino acids. CDR1 is SGHKS and CDR2 is YYEKEE in the germline V gene (reference sequence). J lost 4 bases, V lost 2 bases, and 3 bases had no gene match. Specimen: naive CD4+ T cells sorted from blood. Specified subset: CD45RA+ positively selected. The gene calls are TRBV5-5 and TRBJ1-1, with 9 bases that match TRBD1. The source is a man aged 25 to 40 in good health. CDR3 sequence (DNA): TGTGCCAGCAGCTTCAGACAGGGGGGCACTGAAGCTTTCTTT. This codes for CASSFRQGGTEAFF.